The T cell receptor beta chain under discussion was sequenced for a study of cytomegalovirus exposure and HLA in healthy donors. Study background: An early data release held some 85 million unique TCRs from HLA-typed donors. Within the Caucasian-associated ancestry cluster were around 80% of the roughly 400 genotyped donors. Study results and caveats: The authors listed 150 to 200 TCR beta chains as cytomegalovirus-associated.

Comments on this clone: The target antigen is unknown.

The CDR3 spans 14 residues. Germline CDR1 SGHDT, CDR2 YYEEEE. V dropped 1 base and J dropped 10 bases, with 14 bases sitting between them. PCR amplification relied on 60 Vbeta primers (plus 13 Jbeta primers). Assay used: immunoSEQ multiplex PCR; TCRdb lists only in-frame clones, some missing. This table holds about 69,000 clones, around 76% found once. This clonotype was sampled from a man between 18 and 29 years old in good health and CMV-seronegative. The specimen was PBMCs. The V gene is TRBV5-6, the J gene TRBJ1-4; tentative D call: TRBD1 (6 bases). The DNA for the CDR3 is TGTGCCAGCAGCTTGAACGGGGGGCAGGGAAAACTGTTTTTT. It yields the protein CASSLNGGQGKLFF.